This passage covers 6 T cell receptor beta chains from one sample sequenced in a study of cytomegalovirus exposure and HLA in healthy donors. The PCR ran on 60 Vbeta and 13 Jbeta primers. Assay used: immunoSEQ multiplex PCR; TCRdb lists only in-frame clones, some missing. Recorded for this sample: about 170,000 clones. The sample was PBMCs. The receptor set was obtained from a woman aged 55-75 years in good health and CMV-seronegative.

This chain joins TRBV5-1 and TRBJ2-3, with unresolved D. The germline V gene has CDR1 SGHRS and CDR2 YFSETQ. The ends were cut back, 5 bases at V and 2 bases at J, with 24 bases in the middle. The length of the CDR3 is 18 residues. The CDR3 reads CASRSPQPFGGPTDTQYF. The CDR3, as DNA: TGCGCCAGCAGATCCCCCCAACCGTTCGGTGGGCCCACAGATACGCAGTATTTT.

The V gene is TRBV6-5, the J gene TRBJ1-3; D unclear. The germline V and J ends were trimmed by 2 bases and 3 bases, with 8 bases remaining between them. Per the germline V gene, CDR1 is MNHEY and CDR2 is SVGAGI. The CDR3 covers 14 residues. In nucleotides, the CDR3 is TGTGCCAGCAGTTACCGAGGGTTTGGAAACACCATATATTTT. Residues: CASSYRGFGNTIYF.

This sequence joins TRBV28 and TRBJ1-5; 8 bases map to TRBD1. This CDR3 has 15 residues. CDR1 MDHEN and CDR2 SYDVKM come from the germline V gene. With V trimmed by 6 bases and J by 2 bases, 6 bases remained unmatched. The CDR3 sequence: CASSPGGEGNQPQHF. The CDR3 DNA is TGTGCCAGCAGCCCAGGGGGCGAAGGCAATCAGCCCCAGCATTTT.

The rearrangement joins TRBV9 to TRBJ2-7; D remains unclear. The CDR3 loop spans 13 amino acids. Germline V gives CDR1 SGDLS, CDR2 YYNGEE. The germline V and J ends were trimmed by 0 bases and 5 bases, with 9 bases remaining between them. CDR3 amino acids: CASSVDSEDEQYF. CDR3 nucleotides: TGTGCCAGCAGCGTAGACTCTGAGGACGAGCAGTACTTC.

The chain has TRBV4-1 and TRBJ1-1; D remains ambiguous. Germline V gene data show CDR1 as MGHRA and CDR2 as YSYEKL. The CDR3 runs 16 residues. V lost 4 bases, J lost 3 bases, and 18 bases lay in between. The CDR3 loop reads CASSPISDGVYTEAFF. The DNA of the CDR3 is TGCGCCAGCAGCCCAATTTCGGACGGGGTTTACACTGAAGCTTTCTTT.

The chain is built from TRBV10-1 and TRBJ2-1; 8 nucleotides match TRBD2. The germline CDR1 and CDR2 sequences are WNHNN and SYGVQD (reference sequence). V dropped 6 bases and J dropped 0; count of bases not matched to a gene: 4. The CDR3 extends over 15 amino acids. The CDR3 reads CASRGTRSSYNEQFF. CDR3 sequence (DNA): TGCGCCAGCAGGGGGACTAGAAGCTCCTACAATGAGCAGTTCTTC.